This T cell receptor (beta chain) derives from a study of blood T cells in healthy people across ages. Approximately 10 milliliters of peripheral blood were drawn from each donor into EDTA-treated tubes. Concerning this clonotype: Its target is not known.

Next came a second PCR, run for roughly 6 to 11 cycles, which used a sample-barcoded 5' primer along with a J-beta primer mix. Every molecule of cDNA carried a tag from a template-switch adaptor with 12 random nucleotides. MiXCR, applied by TCRdb to the 5' RACE reads, yields one record per CDR3 protein. The sample records about a million distinct CDR3 sequences, around two fifths being singletons. Trimming cost V 5 bases and J 1 base, with 14 bases left between them. Germline CDR1 is LGHDT and CDR2 is YNNKEL (reference sequence). The CDR3 is 15 residues long. Study conclusions and caveats: Older age coincided with a roughly linear decline in TCR beta diversity per million T cells. As naive T cell percentage varied, TCR beta diversity correlated strongly with it.

The chain links TRBV3-1 to TRBJ1-1, with D possibly being TRBD1 (5 bases). This TCR came from a young man in good health. The material sequenced was blood. The CDR3 region has the DNA TGTGCCAGCAGCTCCCGGGGACGGGAGAACACTGAAGCTTTCTTT. Protein product: CASSSRGRENTEAFF.